This T cell receptor (beta chain) stems from a study of cytomegalovirus exposure and HLA in healthy donors. In the PCR, 60 Vbeta and 13 Jbeta primers were used. TCRdb's copy holds only in-frame clones and misses some; the assay was immunoSEQ multiplex PCR. Found here are tens of thousands of clones, approximately 71% of them singletons; the top ten hold around 21%. In germline, CDR1 is SGHKS, CDR2 YYEKEE (reference sequence). V shed 2 bases, J shed 0 bases, and the junction held 2 bases outside the gene matches. This CDR3 has 15 amino acids. The clonotype was recovered from a woman between 40 and 55 years old in good health and CMV-seropositive. Sequencing input: PBMCs. The chain uses TRBV5-5 and TRBJ1-5, with 7 bases that match TRBD1. CDR3 in amino acids: CASSLGGYSNQPQHF. DNA of the CDR3: TGTGCCAGCAGCTTAGGGGGCTATAGCAATCAGCCCCAGCATTTT.